Detailed here is one T cell receptor (beta chain). The sample comes from a study of blood T cell repertoires in COVID-19. The CDR3 runs to 14 residues. The germline CDR1 and CDR2 sequences are MNHEY and SVGAGI. Trimming cost V 7 bases and J 7 bases; bases outside gene matches: 9. In the source study's methods: Reference gene primer amplification in the assay estimated nucleated cell counts. Only in-frame clones appear in the TCRdb table, and some are missing; sequencing was by immunoSEQ multiplex PCR. V, J and clone size were drawn from that table, and D and trimming were deduced from the DNA. Of under 300,000 clones listed, approximately 91% are singletons.

The sample taken for sequencing was peripheral blood. This clonotype originated in a woman between 40 and 55 years old who had recovered from COVID-19. The chain uses TRBV6-5 and TRBJ2-7; TRBD1 matches 11 bases. DNA for the CDR3: TGTGCCAGCACCGGAGGACAGGGGGCTCGGGAGCAGTACTTC. Encoded protein: CASTGGQGAREQYF.